A single sample gave rise to the 24 T cell receptor beta chains below, sequenced in a study of Graves' ophthalmopathy and Graves' hyperthyroidism. Amplification targeted the TCR beta CDR3 regions, with RNA transcripts as the source material. First-round RT-PCR relied on HTBI primers, and a second-round multiplex PCR came next. TCRdb recomputed calls from the multiplex PCR reads with MiXCR, one row per CDR3 protein. Counted here are approximately 540,000 distinct CDR3 sequences, about 40% occurring once; the ten biggest clones make up about 4.2%. The sequenced sample was peripheral blood or thyroid tissue (not recorded which). The receptors come from an adult man with Graves' hyperthyroidism.

Points on this clonotype: A much larger clone is a single base away; this may be a read error. The genes are TRBV14 and TRBJ2-2; D ambiguous. The length of the CDR3 is 14 residues. Germline V gene sequence: CDR1 SGHDN, CDR2 FVKESK. The ends were cut back, 2 bases at V and 4 bases at J, with 8 bases in the middle. The DNA of the CDR3 is TGTGCCAGCAGCCAAAGCAGCTGCACCGGGGAGCTGTTTTTT. It yields the protein CASSQSSCTGELFF.

The chain has TRBV25-1 and TRBJ1-2; 7 nucleotides agree with TRBD1. Germline CDR1 MGHDK, CDR2 SYGVNS. The trim removed 4 bases at V and 1 base at J, leaving 9 bases unmatched. This CDR3 has 16 residues. CDR3 region: CASSVRYTGDNYGYTF. The CDR3 DNA sequence: TGTGCCAGCAGTGTTAGATATACAGGGGATAACTATGGCTACACCTTC.

This clonotype was detected ten times or more. V usage is TRBV15 and J usage is TRBJ1-6; 10 bases agree with TRBD1. The CDR3 length is 16 residues. V shed 3 bases, J shed 7 bases, and the junction held 6 bases outside the gene matches. Germline V gene lookup returns CDR1 LNHNV and CDR2 YYDKDF (reference sequence). In nucleotides, the CDR3 is TGTGCCACCAGCAGGCCTCCGGGACAGGGGAATTCACCCCTCCACTTT. This codes for CATSRPPGQGNSPLHF. Variable domain in full (rest from reference TRBV15 and TRBJ1-6): DAMVIQNPRYQVTQFGKPVTLSCSQTLNHNVMYWYQQKSSQAPKLLFHYYDKDFNNEADTPDNFQSRRPNTSFCFLDIRSPGLGDTAMYLCATSRPPGQGNSPLHFGNGTRLTVT.

In its sample, this clonotype was seen many times. J is TRBJ2-2 and V is TRBV2, with no clear D. This CDR3 spans 14 amino acids. The germline V gene has CDR1 SNHLY and CDR2 FYNNEI. Trimming removed 3 bases from V and 10 bases from J, with 15 bases in between. CDR3 amino acids: CASSDRRPGEELFF. In DNA, the CDR3 is TGTGCCAGCAGTGACCGTCGCCCGGGCGAGGAGCTGTTTTTT. Combining the CDR3 with reference TRBV2 and TRBJ2-2 gives the whole variable domain EPEVTQTPSHQVTQMGQEVILRCVPISNHLYFYWYRQILGQKVEFLVSFYNNEISEKSEIFDDQFSVERPDGSNFTLKIRSTKLEDSAMYFCASSDRRPGEELFFGEGSRLTVL.

This clonotype was detected ten times or more. The gene calls are TRBV29-1 and TRBJ2-6, with no clear D. V was shortened by 3 bases and J by 1 base, with 4 bases between the two germline ends. Germline V CDR1 and CDR2: SQVTM, ANQGSEA. The CDR3 length is 13 residues. CDR3 in DNA: TGCAGCGTTGAGGTTTCTGGGGCCAACGTCCTGACTTTC. It yields the protein CSVEVSGANVLTF.

This clonotype has more than one count but fewer than ten. This chain uses TRBV18 with TRBJ1-2; 9 bases line up with TRBD1. This CDR3 is built from 15 residues. V shed 3 bases, J shed 4 bases, and the junction held 6 bases outside the gene matches. Germline lookup yields CDR1 KGHSH and CDR2 LQKENI. The CDR3 here is CASSPPGQGSYGYTF. Written as DNA, the CDR3 is TGTGCCAGCTCACCCCCGGGACAGGGTTCCTATGGCTACACCTTC.

The chain combines TRBV7-8 with TRBJ2-7; the match to TRBD2 covers 12 bases. The CDR3 has 16 amino acids. CDR1 and CDR2 from the germline V gene are SGHVS and FQNEAQ. V lost 5 bases to trimming and J lost 7 bases; unmatched junction nucleotides: 12. The DNA of the CDR3 is TGTGCCAGCAGCCCCCTAGCGGGAGGGCCTGCGGGGGAGCAGTACTTC. This translates into CASSPLAGGPAGEQYF. The entire variable domain, with the rest obtained from reference TRBV7-8 and TRBJ2-7, is as follows: GAGVSQSPRYKVAKRGQDVALRCDPISGHVSLFWYQQALGQGPEFLTYFQNEAQLDKSGLPSDRFFAERPEGSVSTLKIQRTQQEDSAVYLCASSPLAGGPAGEQYFGPGTRLTVT.

This clonotype came up many times. This chain uses TRBV24-1 with TRBJ2-2; TRBD1 matches at 8 bases. With V trimmed by 4 bases and J by 5 bases, 5 bases remained unmatched. The CDR3 is made up of 15 amino acids. In germline, CDR1 is KGHDR, CDR2 SFDVKD. For the CDR3, the DNA is TGTGCCACCAGTGACCCGGGGACAGGAACCGGGGAGCTGTTTTTT. Translating it yields CATSDPGTGTGELFF.

This clonotype has more than one count but fewer than ten. The rearrangement joins TRBV6-1 to TRBJ2-2; 10 positions agree with TRBD1. This CDR3 has 15 amino acids. With V trimmed by 6 bases and J by 4 bases, 5 bases remained unmatched. Per the germline V gene, CDR1 is MNHNS and CDR2 is SASEGT. The CDR3 coding sequence is TGTGCCAGCAGGAGGACAGGGGGGAGCACCGGGGAGCTGTTTTTT. It translates to CASRRTGGSTGELFF.

The table lists this clonotype with many counts. The genes are TRBV7-2 and TRBJ1-1; D unclear. The CDR3 length is 17 residues. Trimming stripped 1 base from V and 0 bases from J, with 15 bases between. From germline, CDR1 is SGHTA and CDR2 FQGNSA. The CDR3 nucleotides read TGTGCCAGCAGCTTAGTCCGCCCCGGGGTAATGAACACTGAAGCTTTCTTT. Translated, it gives CASSLVRPGVMNTEAFF.

This clonotype was counted ten times or more. The chain links TRBV12-3 or TRBV12-4 to TRBJ1-4; D remains ambiguous. The V end was cut by 6 bases, the J end by 0 bases, with 5 bases between. This CDR3 comprises 13 residues. The DNA of the CDR3 is TGTGCCAGCAGCTGGTCAACTAATGAAAAACTGTTTTTT. Protein product: CASSWSTNEKLFF.

The CDR3 loop is CASRRTGSEKLFF. In DNA, the CDR3 is TGCGCCAGCAGGCGGACAGGGAGTGAAAAACTGTTTTTT. The gene calls are TRBV5-1 and TRBJ1-4; 8 positions match TRBD1. Germline CDR1 and CDR2: SGHRS and YFSETQ. The CDR3 totals 13 residues. Trimming cost V 5 bases and J 7 bases; bases outside gene matches: 4.

The V and J genes are TRBV5-1 and TRBJ2-7, with 9 positions matching TRBD1. The length of the CDR3 is 16 residues. Germline V gene lookup returns CDR1 SGHRS and CDR2 YFSETQ. V lost 4 bases, J lost 6 bases, and 14 bases stayed unmatched. As DNA, the CDR3 is TGCGCCAGCAGCGCGGGACAGGGTATTTTGAAGGGCGAGCAGTACTTC. It translates to CASSAGQGILKGEQYF.

Note on this clonotype: This could be a read error, since a much larger clone is one nucleotide away. The gene calls are TRBV11-2 and TRBJ2-5, with D unclear. This CDR3 is built from 14 residues. Per the germline V gene, CDR1 is SGHAT and CDR2 is FQNNGV. CDR3 sequence (DNA): TGTGCCAGGAGCTTAGACCCGTGGCGGCCGACCCAGTACTTC. Amino acid sequence: CARSLDPWRPTQYF.

Concerning this clonotype: A much more abundant neighbour one base away suggests this may be a read error. This rearrangement joins TRBV5-6 to TRBJ2-5; D remains unclear. The V end lost 1 base, the J end lost 7 bases, and 11 bases lay between the germline ends. This CDR3 has 13 residues. Germline values: CDR1 SGHDT, CDR2 YYEEEE. CDR3 sequence (DNA): TGTGCCAGCAGCTTGTTACGTACTGGGACCCAGTACTTC. It yields the protein CASSLLRTGTQYF.

The chain links TRBV10-3 to TRBJ1-2; 8 positions match TRBD1. Trimming removed 0 bases from V and 4 bases from J; junction bases left unmatched: 10. The CDR3 extends over 17 amino acids. Germline V CDR1 and CDR2: ENHRY, SYGVKD. CDR3 in amino acids: CAISESSGTGPFYGYTF. The CDR3 coding sequence is TGTGCCATCAGTGAGTCTTCGGGGACAGGCCCCTTCTATGGCTACACCTTC.

The chain couples TRBV2 to TRBJ1-2, with D maybe TRBD1 (5 bases). The CDR3 is made up of 15 amino acids. Germline V lookup: CDR1 SNHLY, CDR2 FYNNEI. Between the trimmed V and J ends, which lost 3 bases and 4 bases, there was a span of 15 bases. CDR3 DNA sequence: TGTGCCAGCAGTGAGTTCCCGGGGCAAAGCTATGGCTACACCTTC. It translates to CASSEFPGQSYGYTF.

This clonotype was picked up many times. This rearrangement joins TRBV24-1 to TRBJ1-3; D not resolved. Germline CDR1 reads KGHDR; CDR2 reads SFDVKD. The CDR3 is made up of 16 amino acids. Trimming stripped 4 bases from V and 4 bases from J, with 16 bases between. The CDR3 coding sequence is TGTGCCACCAGTGACGCCAGTTACTCCGAGGGAAACACCATATATTTT. Protein: CATSDASYSEGNTIYF.

This clonotype was recorded at least ten times. This chain links TRBV7-2 with TRBJ1-1; tentatively, D is TRBD1 (5 bases). V was pared by 6 bases and J by 1 base, with 18 bases between. This CDR3 has 16 residues. Germline CDR1 reads SGHTA; CDR2 reads FQGNSA. In DNA, the CDR3 is TGTGCCAGCAGTCCCTCGGCGGGACGGACGAACACTGAAGCTTTCTTT. Its protein is CASSPSAGRTNTEAFF.

This clonotype came up a few times. The chain combines TRBV7-9 with TRBJ2-2, with D tentatively TRBD1 (7 bases). The CDR3 has 13 amino acids. Germline V CDR1 and CDR2: SEHNR, FQNEAQ (reference sequence). The V end was cut by 7 bases, the J end by 5 bases, with 11 bases between. CDR3 residues: CASMTGTTGELFF. CDR3 sequence (DNA): TGTGCCAGCATGACAGGGACTACCGGGGAGCTGTTTTTT.

This clonotype was seen more than once but under ten times. The rearrangement links TRBV28 to TRBJ2-7; D possibly corresponds to TRBD2 (5 bases). CDR3 length: 15 amino acids. The ends were cut back, 5 bases at V and 1 base at J, with 15 bases in the middle. Germline CDR1 reads MDHEN; CDR2 reads SYDVKM. CDR3 residues: CASSLDVEGSYEQYF. The CDR3 region has the DNA TGTGCCAGCAGTCTGGATGTAGAGGGATCCTACGAGCAGTACTTC.

Concerning this clonotype itself: A read error may be the cause here, since a much bigger clone is one base away. The V and J genes are TRBV6-6 and TRBJ2-5; maybe TRBD2 (6 bases). The CDR3 is made up of 15 amino acids. Germline lookup yields CDR1 MNHNY and CDR2 SVGAGI (reference sequence). CDR3 nucleotides: TGTGCCAGCAGTCCCACCGGGACTTTAAGGGAGATCCAGTACTTC. It encodes CASSPTGTLREIQYF.

This clonotype was counted at least ten times. The chain has TRBV2 and TRBJ1-4, with D perhaps matching TRBD1 (6 bases). Per germline, CDR1 SNHLY and CDR2 FYNNEI. The CDR3 is 14 amino acids. V gave up 11 bases and J gave up 0 bases, with 13 bases separating them. CDR3 sequence: CAGQTGATNEKLFF. DNA for the CDR3: TGTGCCGGCCAGACAGGCGCAACTAATGAAAAACTGTTTTTT.

The chain couples TRBV7-9 to TRBJ2-7; no clear D. This CDR3 spans 13 amino acids. Germline V gives CDR1 SEHNR, CDR2 FQNEAQ (reference sequence). V was cut by 7 bases and J by 3 bases, with 13 bases left in between. CDR3 protein: CASTVGGDYEQYF. In nucleotides, the CDR3 is TGTGCCAGCACCGTGGGTGGGGACTACGAGCAGTACTTC.